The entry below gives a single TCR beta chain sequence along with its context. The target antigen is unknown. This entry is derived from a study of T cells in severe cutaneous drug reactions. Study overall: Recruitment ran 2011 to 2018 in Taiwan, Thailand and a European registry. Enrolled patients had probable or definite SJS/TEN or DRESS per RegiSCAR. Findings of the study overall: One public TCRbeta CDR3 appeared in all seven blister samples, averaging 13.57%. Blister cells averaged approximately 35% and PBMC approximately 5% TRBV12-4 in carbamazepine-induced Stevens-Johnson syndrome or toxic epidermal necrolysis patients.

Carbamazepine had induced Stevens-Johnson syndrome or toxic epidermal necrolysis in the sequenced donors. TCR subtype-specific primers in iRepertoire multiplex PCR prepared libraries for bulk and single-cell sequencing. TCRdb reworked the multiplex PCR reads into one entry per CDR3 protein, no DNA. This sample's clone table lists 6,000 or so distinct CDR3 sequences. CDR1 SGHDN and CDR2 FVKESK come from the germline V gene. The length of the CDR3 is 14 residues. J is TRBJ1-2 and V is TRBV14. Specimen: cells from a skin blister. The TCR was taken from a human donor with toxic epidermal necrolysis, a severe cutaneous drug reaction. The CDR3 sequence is CASSLGRGLDGYTF.